This is a list of T cell receptor beta chains from one sample in a study of human T cells and chemical hapten exposure. TCRdb reprocessed the RACE reads via MiXCR and lists one record per CDR3 protein. The sample lists about 160,000 distinct CDR3 sequences, about 27% occurring once. The sequencing used whole blood, collected in connection with sensitization to the hapten diphenylcyclopropenone (DPC). These receptors came from a woman aged 18-29 years with alopecia areata. Some clones in this sample may be carry-over from other donors' samples. The CDR3 runs from the conserved cysteine through the conserved F or W. D genes are given only for firm matches. Not every row has a clone size; where given, it reads once, few, many or a size class.

TGCAGCGTTGAATCGGGCCACGAGCAGTACTTC	CSVESGHEQYF	NA	TRBV29-1	TRBJ2-7	few
TGTGCCAGCAGCTTAACGGGTACTTTCCCCAGCACAGATACGCAGTATTTT	CASSLTGTFPSTDTQYF	NA	TRBV7-3	TRBJ2-3	NA
TGTGCCAGCAATAGCGGGAGCGACGAGCAGTACTTC	CASNSGSDEQYF	TRBD2	TRBV28	TRBJ2-7	NA
TGTGCCAGCAGACGGCCGGGACAGAACACCGGGGAGCTGTTTTTT	CASRRPGQNTGELFF	NA	TRBV11-2	TRBJ2-2	few
TGCAGTGCCCGGGGGCGGGCGGCCTACGAGCAGTACTTC	CSARGRAAYEQYF	NA	TRBV20-1	TRBJ2-7	NA
TGTGCCAGCAGCCAAGATCCCCGGGGCGAGCAGTACTTC	CASSQDPRGEQYF	NA	TRBV14	TRBJ2-7	few
TGCGCCAGCAGCCAAGTGTACGGGGAGGCCTACAATGAGCAGTTCTTC	CASSQVYGEAYNEQFF	NA	TRBV4-3	TRBJ2-1	few
TGCGCCAGCAGTGTCGGAGGGGTAGCCGGGGCCTCCTACAATGAGCAGTTCTTC	CASSVGGVAGASYNEQFF	NA	TRBV10-2	TRBJ2-1	NA
TGTGCCAGCAGCTTAGGGCCCGAGGCCTACAATGAGCAGTTCTTC	CASSLGPEAYNEQFF	NA	TRBV7-2	TRBJ2-1	few
TGTGCCTGGAAAGAGGTGGGAGCTTTCTTT	CAWKEVGAFF	NA	TRBV30	TRBJ1-1	few
TGCAGCGTTGAGTGGGGCTTGGAGACCCAGTACTTC	CSVEWGLETQYF	NA	TRBV29-1	TRBJ2-5	once
TGCAGTGCCAAAAAGGGGGCAGGGTACGAGCAGTACTTC	CSAKKGAGYEQYF	TRBD1	TRBV20-1	TRBJ2-7	NA
TGTGCCAGCTCACCGAATCTTGAGACAACGAACACCGGGGAGCTGTTTTTT	CASSPNLETTNTGELFF	NA	TRBV18	TRBJ2-2	few
TGTGCCAGCAGCCCCCAGGCGGGAGTAGGCAATGAGCAGTTCTTC	CASSPQAGVGNEQFF	TRBD2	TRBV7-2	TRBJ2-1	NA
TGTGCCAGCAATGCCGGCGGTTTATATAATTCACCCCTCCACTTT	CASNAGGLYNSPLHF	NA	TRBV6-2/TRBV6-3	TRBJ1-6	NA
TGTGCCAGCAGCCCGCAGGCGGGGCGGGGGGGCACTGAGCAGTTCTTC	CASSPQAGRGGTEQFF	TRBD2	TRBV7-3	TRBJ2-1	few
TGCAGCGTCGGGACAGGGAGTAATGAAAAACTGTTTTTT	CSVGTGSNEKLFF	TRBD1	TRBV29-1	TRBJ1-4	NA
TGCGCCAGCAGCTTGGGGGGACAGTCCTACGAGCAGTACTTC	CASSLGGQSYEQYF	TRBD1	TRBV5-1	TRBJ2-7	NA
TGTGCCAGTAGTACCCCGCGACAGGGGATCGTTGAGGAGACCCAGTACTTC	CASSTPRQGIVEETQYF	TRBD1	TRBV19	TRBJ2-5	NA
TGTGCCAGCAGTCTAGCGGGGGACAACACCGGGGAGCTGTTTTTT	CASSLAGDNTGELFF	TRBD2	TRBV7-3	TRBJ2-2	many
TGTGCCAGCAGCGTAGTCGCAGGGGGCAGGGAGACCCAGTACTTC	CASSVVAGGRETQYF	TRBD1	TRBV9	TRBJ2-5	NA
TGTGCCAGCAGTTTGGGGGGACAGTTTCCGGAGCAGTACTTC	CASSLGGQFPEQYF	NA	TRBV27	TRBJ2-7	NA
TGTGCCACGCGACGGGACGGCCCTGGGGAGACCCAGTACTTC	CATRRDGPGETQYF	NA	TRBV24-1	TRBJ2-5	NA
TGTGCCAGCAGCGGGCATGGCATTCAGTACTTC	CASSGHGIQYF	NA	TRBV7-2	TRBJ2-4	NA
TGTGCCAGCAGTGAAGTAAAAGCGGGAGGACCCGGGGAGCTGTTTTTT	CASSEVKAGGPGELFF	TRBD2	TRBV2	TRBJ2-2	NA
TGTGCCAGCAGTTTAGCCCCGACGGCGGGCGGGGGCTACACCTTC	CASSLAPTAGGGYTF	NA	TRBV27	TRBJ1-2	NA
TGCAGCGTCCGTACAGGGGAATTTAGCAATCAGCCCCAGCATTTT	CSVRTGEFSNQPQHF	TRBD1	TRBV29-1	TRBJ1-5	NA
TGTGCCAGCAGCACCCAGGGGGGCGGCCTAGGTGAGCAGTTCTTC	CASSTQGGGLGEQFF	NA	TRBV9	TRBJ2-1	NA
TGTGCCAGCAGTCCCGGTCCGAAGGGCGAGCAGTACTTC	CASSPGPKGEQYF	NA	TRBV12-3/TRBV12-4	TRBJ2-7	few
TGCAGTGCTAGTACGGGACAGGTTTTGGAGACCCAGTACTTC	CSASTGQVLETQYF	TRBD1	TRBV20-1	TRBJ2-5	NA
TGCGCCAGCAGCTGGGGAGTCGCCTACAATGAGCAGTTCTTC	CASSWGVAYNEQFF	NA	TRBV5-1	TRBJ2-1	NA
TGTGCCAGCAGCACCGGGACTTACAATGAGCAGTTCTTC	CASSTGTYNEQFF	NA	TRBV7-2	TRBJ2-1	few
TGTGCCACCAGCAGAAATCCGTTGACTGGGGAGACCCAGCACTTC	CATSRNPLTGETQHF	NA	TRBV15	TRBJ2-5	NA
TGTGCCAGCACTTTGGACAATTTTTACAATGAGCAGTTCTTC	CASTLDNFYNEQFF	NA	TRBV6-6	TRBJ2-1	few
TGTGCCAGCAGTGTTGGGACTTCCCATAACTATGGCTACACCTTC	CASSVGTSHNYGYTF	NA	TRBV27	TRBJ1-2	NA
TGTGCCAGCAGTCCAAATGAGGTACCTGAAGCTTTCTTT	CASSPNEVPEAFF	NA	TRBV13	TRBJ1-1	few
TGTGCCAGCAGTTTACTGCTAGGTAGTCAGCCCCAGCATTTT	CASSLLLGSQPQHF	NA	TRBV12-3/TRBV12-4	TRBJ1-5	NA
TGTGCCACCTTTGCCCTCTATGGCTACACCTTC	CATFALYGYTF	NA	TRBV28	TRBJ1-2	NA
TGTGCCTGGAGTGTCCTTGGCCCGCAGTACTTC	CAWSVLGPQYF	NA	TRBV30	TRBJ2-7	many
TGTGCCAGCAGTTTAGGTGCCAGCTCCTATAATTCACCCCTCCACTTT	CASSLGASSYNSPLHF	NA	TRBV12-3/TRBV12-4	TRBJ1-6	NA
TGTGCCAGCAGCGTAGCTACTGGATACGAGCAGTACTTC	CASSVATGYEQYF	NA	TRBV9	TRBJ2-7	few
TGTGCCAGCAGCTTAGATGGCAGCTATGGCTACACCTTC	CASSLDGSYGYTF	NA	TRBV7-2	TRBJ1-2	few
TGTGCCATCAGTGATCCCGGGGGTAGCTACGAGCAGTACTTC	CAISDPGGSYEQYF	NA	TRBV10-3	TRBJ2-7	NA